This TCR beta chain originates from a study of blood T cell repertoires in COVID-19. Study-wide context: The United States, Italy and Spain provided the acute and convalescent COVID-19 samples. T cells, B-cell-depleted T cells, or PBMCs supplied cDNA or gDNA.

The CDR3 contains 14 residues. Germline loops: CDR1 SEHNR, CDR2 FQNEAQ (reference sequence). The V end was cut by 7 bases, the J end by 3 bases, with 13 bases between. In the authors' workflow: Amplification with reference gene primers provided the estimates of nucleated cell counts. The method was immunoSEQ multiplex PCR; TCRdb's version includes in-frame clones alone and lacks a portion of them. V, J and clone size are taken as reported in that table, and D and trimming were inferred from the DNA itself. The repertoire includes over 150,000 clones, around 81% of them detected once, and under 13% sits in the top ten. This clone was detected a few times.

The receptor was isolated from a man aged 70 or older with active or convalescent COVID-19. The rearrangement uses TRBV7-9 and TRBJ1-5, with D possibly TRBD1 on 6 matching bases. The sequenced sample consisted of peripheral blood. The CDR3 spells CASTVAGANQPQHF. CDR3 in DNA: TGTGCCAGCACCGTGGCAGGGGCCAATCAGCCCCAGCATTTT.